This T cell receptor (beta chain) stems from a study of CD8+CD57+ T cells in acquired aplastic anemia. On the study more broadly: CD4+ and CD8+ cells, once sorted, gave DNA averaging around 3.2 ug. Healthy donor CD4+ cell samples had a mean of around 10 million reads.

Germline CDR1 MNHEY, CDR2 SMNVEV (reference sequence). The ends were cut back, 2 bases at V and 0 bases at J, with 4 bases in the middle. The CDR3 totals 13 residues. This clonotype came up many times. The antigen is undetermined. For CDR3 and TCR beta VDJ profiling, genomic DNA was the template used. TCRdb processed the reads anew with MiXCR; each CDR3 protein has one entry. The data contain roughly 63,000 distinct CDR3 sequences, 45% to 55% of them singletons. Study-wide results and limits: Twenty-nine CD8+ CDR3 sequences were shared between patients and controls. Between patients and controls, CD8+ Simpson's diversity did not vary significantly.

Sample: sorted CD4+, CD8+, or CD8+CD57+ T cells (not recorded which) from PBMCs. This TCR derives from a human donor in good health, serving as a control. This rearrangement joins TRBV27 to TRBJ1-2; no definite D call. CDR3 loop: CASSLGPNYGYTF. The DNA for the CDR3 is TGTGCCAGCAGTTTAGGCCCTAACTATGGCTACACCTTC.